The rows below give T cell receptor beta chains drawn from one sample of a study of CD8 T cells in ankylosing spondylitis. TCRdb independently ran MiXCR on the 5' RACE reads; one entry per CDR3 protein. The table records around 770,000 distinct CDR3 sequences, around 19% of them present only once. Sequencing used blood, either unsorted or a sorted T cell fraction (not recorded which). Receptor source: a male donor with ankylosing spondylitis. CDR3s include the opening cysteine and the closing phenylalanine or tryptophan. A D gene is named only where the DNA matches it firmly. Expanded clones get a size class; other rows say once, few or many, or leave the size out.

size	V	J	D	length	CDR3	DNA
few	TRBV5-1	TRBJ2-5	TRBD2	17	CASSQLAGAGPQETQYF	TGCGCCAGCAGCCAACTAGCGGGAGCGGGGCCCCAAGAGACCCAGTACTTC
few	TRBV28	TRBJ1-2	TRBD1	15	CASSKTGQLNYGYTF	TGTGCCAGCAGCAAGACGGGACAGCTTAACTATGGCTACACCTTC
few	TRBV20-1	TRBJ1-6	-	19	CSARPPGLPQGGYNSPLHF	TGCAGTGCTCGACCCCCGGGACTGCCCCAAGGAGGCTATAATTCACCCCTCCACTTT
few	TRBV29-1	TRBJ2-7	TRBD1	12	CSALGQVYEQYF	TGCAGCGCCTTAGGACAGGTCTACGAGCAGTACTTC
few	TRBV4-3	TRBJ2-7	-	15	CASSQGWGVSYEQYF	TGCGCCAGCAGCCAAGGATGGGGGGTTTCCTACGAGCAGTACTTC
few	TRBV7-3	TRBJ2-1	-	17	CASSFGGGTNSYNEQFF	TGTGCCAGCAGCTTTGGAGGTGGGACAAACTCCTACAATGAGCAGTTCTTC
few	TRBV4-2	TRBJ2-7	TRBD2	16	CASSQDVPSGGYEQYF	TGTGCCAGCAGCCAAGATGTCCCTAGCGGGGGGTACGAGCAGTACTTC
few	TRBV6-2/TRBV6-3	TRBJ2-3	-	15	CASSYSRLYTDTQYF	TGTGCCAGCAGTTACTCCCGACTGTACACAGATACGCAGTATTTT
few	TRBV2	TRBJ1-5	-	15	CASSPRDRSNQPQHF	TGTGCCAGCAGTCCTAGGGACCGTAGCAATCAGCCCCAGCATTTT
-	TRBV20-1	TRBJ1-6	-	15	CSARNSYLDNSPLNF	TGCAGTGCTAGAAATAGTTACTTGGATAATTCACCCCTCAACTTT
few	TRBV4-2	TRBJ1-1	-	18	CASSHGAGATNMNTEAFF	TGTGCCAGCAGCCACGGGGCAGGGGCGACCAACATGAACACTGAAGCTTTCTTT
many	TRBV7-9	TRBJ2-1	TRBD2	15	CASSLGLAGGNEQFF	TGTGCCAGCAGTTTGGGACTAGCGGGGGGGAATGAGCAGTTCTTC
-	TRBV7-3	TRBJ2-3	-	15	CASSSTQTSTDTQYF	TGTGCCAGCAGCTCCACCCAGACTAGCACAGATACGCAGTATTTT
-	TRBV27	TRBJ1-2	TRBD1	15	CASTDRAGGNYGYTF	TGTGCCAGCACTGACAGGGCAGGGGGCAACTATGGCTACACCTTC
few	TRBV29-1	TRBJ2-5	TRBD2	13	CSVVISGVQTQYF	TGCAGCGTTGTAATTAGCGGGGTTCAGACCCAGTACTTC
-	TRBV5-5	TRBJ2-7	-	14	CASSLTGLGYEQYF	TGTGCCAGCAGCTTGACAGGGCTCGGCTACGAGCAGTACTTC
few	TRBV20-1	TRBJ2-5	-	14	CSARDGIAQETQYF	TGCAGTGCTAGAGATGGGATAGCACAAGAGACCCAGTACTTC
few	TRBV4-1	TRBJ2-7	-	16	CASSPNEAQAIYEQYF	TGCGCCAGCAGTCCTAACGAGGCTCAAGCTATATACGAGCAGTACTTC
few	TRBV29-1	TRBJ2-5	-	14	CSGQTEDKRWSQYF	TGCAGCGGACAGACAGAGGACAAGAGATGGTCCCAGTACTTC
-	TRBV4-3	TRBJ2-1	-	16	CASSQRGVSSYNEQFF	TGCGCCAGCAGCCAACGGGGCGTTAGCTCCTACAATGAGCAGTTCTTC
few	TRBV5-5	TRBJ2-5	TRBD1	15	CASSLVPGTEETQYF	TGTGCCAGCAGCTTGGTTCCCGGGACAGAAGAGACCCAGTACTTC
few	TRBV20-1	TRBJ2-7	TRBD1	15	CSARDQTGGTYEQYF	TGCAGTGCTAGAGATCAGACAGGGGGTACCTACGAGCAGTACTTC
-	TRBV15	TRBJ2-3	TRBD2	19	CATSRFLGASGSFPDTQYF	TGTGCCACCAGCAGATTCCTAGGGGCTAGCGGGAGTTTTCCAGATACGCAGTATTTT
many	TRBV20-1	TRBJ2-7	-	14	CSARLLAPIYEQYF	TGCAGTGCTAGACTACTAGCTCCCATCTACGAGCAGTACTTC
-	TRBV3-1	TRBJ2-1	TRBD1	15	CASSHRDRGGGEQFF	TGTGCCAGCAGCCATCGGGACAGGGGAGGGGGTGAGCAGTTCTTC
-	TRBV21-1	TRBJ2-7	-	12	CARELVMGEQYF	TGTGCCAGAGAACTGGTAATGGGTGAGCAGTACTTC
few	TRBV7-9	TRBJ2-7	-	13	CASSLSLAIEQYF	TGTGCCAGCAGCTTATCTCTCGCGATCGAGCAGTACTTC
-	TRBV4-1	TRBJ2-1	-	16	CASSQETGPWVNEQFF	TGCGCCAGCAGCCAAGAGACGGGTCCCTGGGTGAATGAGCAGTTCTTC
-	TRBV9	TRBJ2-5	-	14	CASSVGLATETQYF	TGTGCCAGCAGCGTAGGGCTTGCAACGGAGACCCAGTACTTC
few	TRBV5-1	TRBJ2-2	TRBD2	15	CATNSGDLNTGELFF	TGCGCCACCAACAGCGGGGACCTAAACACCGGGGAGCTGTTTTTT
-	TRBV18	TRBJ1-1	-	14	CASSPFDGSTEAFF	TGTGCCAGCTCACCATTCGACGGTAGCACTGAAGCTTTCTTT
-	TRBV20-1	TRBJ2-7	-	13	CSARSAGAYEQYF	TGCAGTGCTAGGTCGGCAGGGGCCTACGAGCAGTACTTC
-	TRBV6-6	TRBJ2-7	TRBD1	13	CASSLQGVDEQYF	TGTGCCAGCAGTTTACAGGGGGTGGACGAGCAGTACTTC
few	TRBV4-3	TRBJ1-5	-	16	CASSQDNGGRNQPQHF	TGCGCCAGCAGCCAAGATAACGGAGGGAGGAATCAGCCCCAGCATTTT
few	TRBV4-1	TRBJ2-5	-	14	CASSQEQAQETQYF	TGCGCCAGCAGCCAAGAACAAGCCCAAGAGACCCAGTACTTC
few	TRBV12-3/TRBV12-4	TRBJ1-1	-	12	CASLRGTFEAFF	TGTGCCAGCCTTAGGGGGACATTTGAAGCTTTCTTT
few	TRBV12-3/TRBV12-4	TRBJ2-7	TRBD1	13	CASSEDRVEEQYF	TGTGCCAGCAGCGAAGACAGGGTGGAAGAGCAGTACTTC
few	TRBV4-2	TRBJ1-1	TRBD1	15	CASSRDRGANTEAFF	TGTGCCAGCAGCCGGGACAGGGGAGCGAACACTGAAGCTTTCTTT
few	TRBV6-1	TRBJ2-5	-	15	CASTQTPGAQETQYF	TGTGCCAGCACCCAAACACCGGGGGCACAAGAGACCCAGTACTTC
-	TRBV7-9	TRBJ2-7	-	12	CASSLAFPEQYF	TGTGCCAGCAGCTTAGCTTTTCCCGAGCAGTACTTC
few	TRBV27	TRBJ2-1	-	16	CASSYKDRPVYNEQFF	TGTGCCAGCAGTTATAAGGACAGACCCGTCTACAATGAGCAGTTCTTC
-	TRBV5-1	TRBJ1-4	TRBD1	16	CASSSDPGTDNEKLFF	TGCGCCAGCAGCTCGGACCCCGGGACAGACAATGAAAAACTGTTTTTT
-	TRBV6-2/TRBV6-3	TRBJ1-5	TRBD1	17	CASTGVTGGLGNQPQHF	TGTGCCAGCACCGGAGTGACAGGGGGCTTGGGCAATCAGCCCCAGCATTTT
few	TRBV20-1	TRBJ2-7	TRBD2	13	CSAPTSGAYEQYF	TGCAGTGCACCGACTAGCGGAGCCTACGAGCAGTACTTC
-	TRBV28	TRBJ2-2	TRBD2	14	CAVGLAGGAGELFF	TGTGCCGTCGGGCTAGCGGGAGGCGCCGGGGAGCTGTTTTTT
many	TRBV5-1	TRBJ2-7	-	12	CASSLPGPEQYF	TGCGCCAGCAGCTTACCCGGTCCCGAGCAGTACTTC
-	TRBV20-1	TRBJ2-3	-	18	CSARDQSRSHFSTDTQYF	TGCAGTGCTAGAGATCAATCAAGGTCCCACTTTTCCACAGATACGCAGTATTTT
-	TRBV12-3/TRBV12-4	TRBJ2-7	-	14	CASSPGGRTYEQYF	TGTGCCAGCAGTCCAGGCGGGCGAACCTACGAGCAGTACTTC
few	TRBV29-1	TRBJ1-4	TRBD1	13	CSAQGAWDEKLFF	TGCAGCGCACAGGGGGCTTGGGATGAAAAACTGTTTTTT
-	TRBV20-1	TRBJ2-7	-	11	CSGRGPYEQYF	TGCAGTGGTCGTGGGCCCTACGAGCAGTACTTC
few	TRBV20-1	TRBJ2-5	TRBD1	14	CSARDTGAQETQYF	TGCAGTGCTAGAGATACAGGGGCACAAGAGACCCAGTACTTC
-	TRBV7-8	TRBJ2-3	TRBD1	14	CASSIGQGVNTQYF	TGTGCCAGCAGCATAGGACAGGGGGTGAATACGCAGTATTTT
-	TRBV27	TRBJ1-5	-	14	CASKALLGNQPQHF	TGTGCCAGCAAGGCCCTCCTTGGCAATCAGCCCCAGCATTTT
few	TRBV27	TRBJ1-3	TRBD1	15	CASSLTGGTGNTIYF	TGTGCCAGCAGTCTAACAGGGGGCACTGGAAACACCATATATTTT
few	TRBV20-1	TRBJ2-7	TRBD1	12	CSATGGWYEQYF	TGCAGTGCAACAGGGGGCTGGTACGAGCAGTACTTC
-	TRBV4-1	TRBJ2-2	TRBD2	16	CASSSLAGGDTGELFF	TGCGCCAGCAGCAGCCTAGCGGGAGGCGACACCGGGGAGCTGTTTTTT
few	TRBV4-3	TRBJ2-3	TRBD1	17	CASSQGVQGAGTDTQYF	TGCGCCAGCAGCCAAGGGGTTCAGGGGGCGGGCACAGATACGCAGTATTTT
-	TRBV12-3/TRBV12-4	TRBJ2-5	-	15	CASSWGVKGGETQYF	TGTGCCAGCAGTTGGGGTGTGAAGGGCGGGGAGACCCAGTACTTC
few	TRBV12-3/TRBV12-4	TRBJ1-1	TRBD1	14	CASSLTRGDTEAFF	TGTGCCAGCAGCCTGACCAGGGGGGACACTGAAGCTTTCTTT
few	TRBV5-1	TRBJ2-1	TRBD2	19	CASSLRGLALLFGYNEQFF	TGCGCCAGCAGCCTCAGGGGACTAGCGTTGCTCTTTGGCTACAATGAGCAGTTCTTC